The 7 T cell receptor beta chains below come from one sample, sequenced in a study of T cell repertoires in cytomegalovirus infection. From the reads, TCRdb called clonotypes with MiXCR, one entry per CDR3 protein. The sample holds under 850,000 distinct CDR3 sequences, 35% seen once. The source material was PBMCs. The receptors were gathered from a human donor in good health (CMV status not recorded). Some clones in this sample may be carry-over from other donors' samples.

The V gene is TRBV28, the J gene TRBJ2-7; 7 nucleotides line up with TRBD1. The CDR3 is made up of 14 amino acids. V lost 2 bases and J lost 5; bases outside the gene matches: 6. Germline V CDR1 and CDR2: MDHEN, SYDVKM. In DNA, the CDR3 is TGTGCCAGCAGTTTACTCGGGACAGCCCACGAGCAGTACTTC. Translating gives CASSLLGTAHEQYF. The full variable domain, in which reference TRBV28 and TRBJ2-7 provide the parts outside the CDR3, is DVKVTQSSRYLVKRTGEKVFLECVQDMDHENMFWYRQDPGLGLRLIYFSYDVKMKEKGDIPEGYSVSREKKERFSLILESASTNQTSMYLCASSLLGTAHEQYFGPGTRLTVT.

This clonotype was found many times. V gene TRBV7-3 combines with J gene TRBJ2-3; 9 bases fit TRBD1. Per the germline V gene, CDR1 is SGHTA and CDR2 is FQGTGA. The V gene end was trimmed by 3 bases and the J gene end by 1 base; junction bases not matched to a gene: 2. This CDR3 region has 15 residues. CDR3 bases: TGTGCCAGCAGCTTGACAGGGGGAGGCACAGATACGCAGTATTTT. It encodes CASSLTGGGTDTQYF.

This CDR3 is CSASIGVQETQYF. CDR3 coding DNA: TGCAGTGCTAGTATTGGGGTACAAGAGACCCAGTACTTC. The V and J genes are TRBV20-1 and TRBJ2-5; no firm D call. Trimming removed 3 bases at V and 2 bases at J, with 10 bases between. The CDR3 length is 13 residues. CDR1 and CDR2 (germline): DFQATT, SNEGSKA (reference sequence).

The chain carries TRBV3-1 and TRBJ2-7; tentative D call: TRBD2 (5 bases). The length of the CDR3 is 13 residues. V lost 4 bases to trimming and J lost 12 bases, with 19 bases between them. Germline V gene lookup returns CDR1 LGHDT and CDR2 YNNKEL (reference sequence). This CDR3 is CASSPRAALEVYF. Written as DNA, the CDR3 is TGTGCCAGCAGCCCGAGAGCGGCCTTGGAGGTGTACTTC.

This clonotype was seen a few times. The rearrangement joins TRBV20-1 to TRBJ2-3, with 7 bases matching TRBD1. Germline V lookup: CDR1 DFQATT, CDR2 SNEGSKA (reference sequence). V lost 0 bases and J lost 7; bases outside the gene matches: 7. The CDR3 extends over 14 amino acids. The CDR3 DNA reads TGCAGTGCTAGAGATATCCGGGACAGTCATACGCAGTATTTT. As protein: CSARDIRDSHTQYF.

The genes are TRBV30 and TRBJ2-5, with unresolved D. V was shortened by 2 bases and J by 3 bases, with 10 bases between the two germline ends. The CDR3 extends over 13 amino acids. The germline gives CDR1 GTSNPN, CDR2 SVGIG (reference sequence). The CDR3 sequence is CAWSSTLKETQYF. CDR3 DNA: TGTGCCTGGAGTTCGACACTGAAAGAGACCCAGTACTTC. Full variable domain (remainder filled in from reference TRBV30 and TRBJ2-5): SQTIHQWPATLVQPVGSPLSLECTVEGTSNPNLYWYRQAAGRGLQLLFYSVGIGQISSEVPQNLSASRPQDRQFILSSKKLLLSDSGFYLCAWSSTLKETQYFGPGTRLLVL.

The V call is TRBV7-2, the J call TRBJ1-4; 7 bases align to TRBD1. The junction had 8 bases not matched to a gene; V was cut back by 2 bases and J by 2 bases. This CDR3 is built from 17 residues. Germline loops: CDR1 SGHTA, CDR2 FQGNSA. CDR3 DNA sequence: TGTGCCAGCAGCTTACACAGGGGCGAAGGGACTAATGAAAAACTGTTTTTT. It is translated as CASSLHRGEGTNEKLFF.